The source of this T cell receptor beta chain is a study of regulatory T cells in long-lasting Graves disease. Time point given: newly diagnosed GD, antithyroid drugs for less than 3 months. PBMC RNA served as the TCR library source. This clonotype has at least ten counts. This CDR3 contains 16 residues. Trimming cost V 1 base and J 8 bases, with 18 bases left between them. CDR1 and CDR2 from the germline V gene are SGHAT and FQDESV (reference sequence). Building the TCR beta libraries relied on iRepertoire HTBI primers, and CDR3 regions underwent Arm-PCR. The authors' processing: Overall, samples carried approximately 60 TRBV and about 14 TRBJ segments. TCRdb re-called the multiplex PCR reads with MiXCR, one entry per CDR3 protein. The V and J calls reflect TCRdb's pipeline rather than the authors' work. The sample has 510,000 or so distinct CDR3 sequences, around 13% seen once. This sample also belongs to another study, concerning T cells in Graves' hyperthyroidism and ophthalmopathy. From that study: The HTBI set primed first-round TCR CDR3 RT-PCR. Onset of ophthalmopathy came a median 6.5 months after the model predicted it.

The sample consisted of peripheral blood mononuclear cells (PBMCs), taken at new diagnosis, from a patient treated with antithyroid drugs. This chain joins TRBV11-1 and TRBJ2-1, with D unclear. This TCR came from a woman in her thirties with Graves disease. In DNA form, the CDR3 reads TGTGCCAGCAGCTTAGTTATCGGGCTGGGGAACTATGAGCAGTTCTTC. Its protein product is CASSLVIGLGNYEQFF.